This TCR beta chain was found in a study of post-analysis software for immune sequencing data. Findings and caveats of the study: Several TRBV segments (TRBV5-6, TRBV5-1 and TRBV20-1 among them) occurred more frequently in patients than in controls.

Built from TCR beta cDNA, the libraries had unique molecular identifiers in them. Using its own MiXCR run on the PCR reads, TCRdb lists one record per CDR3 protein. The repertoire holds a few hundred thousand distinct CDR3 sequences, with around 40% as singletons. The CDR3 is 20 amino acids. The V gene's germline CDR1 is SGHAT and CDR2 FQNNGV. This clonotype was counted between two and nine times. Its antigen remains unknown. The chain couples TRBV11-2 to TRBJ2-4; D might be TRBD2 (6 bases). The J call is doubtful: the DNA matches TRBJ2-7 better. The receptor comes from a girl between 10 and 17 years old with multiple sclerosis. The material sequenced was blood. The CDR3 nucleotides are TGTGCCAGCACCTTTGACGATCACCGGGACCGAACTTCGAGAGCGGGCGAGCAGTACTTC. Protein: CASTFDDHRDRTSRAGEQYF.